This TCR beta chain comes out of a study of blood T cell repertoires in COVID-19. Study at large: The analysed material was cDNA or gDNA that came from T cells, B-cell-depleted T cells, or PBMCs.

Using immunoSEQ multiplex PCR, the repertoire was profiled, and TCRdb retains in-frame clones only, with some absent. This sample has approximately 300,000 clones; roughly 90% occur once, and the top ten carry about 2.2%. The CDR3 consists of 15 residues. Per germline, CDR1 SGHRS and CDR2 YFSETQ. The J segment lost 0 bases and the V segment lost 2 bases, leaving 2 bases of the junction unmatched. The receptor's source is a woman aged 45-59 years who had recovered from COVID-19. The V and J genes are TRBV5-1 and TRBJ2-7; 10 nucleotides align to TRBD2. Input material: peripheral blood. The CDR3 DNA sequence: TGCGCCAGCAGCTTCTCTAGCGGGAGCTCCTACGAGCAGTACTTC. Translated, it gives CASSFSSGSSYEQYF.